The T cell receptor (beta chain) described here comes from a study of OX40 agonist ivuxolimab in advanced cancers. As regards this clone: Its cognate antigen is unknown.

From germline, CDR1 is SGHAT and CDR2 FQDESV (reference sequence). V was cut by 2 bases and J by 0 bases, with 9 bases left in between. The CDR3 spans 15 residues. This table comes from immunoSEQ multiplex PCR, and its TCRdb copy is limited to in-frame clones, with some not included. The sample consists of 50,000 to 60,000 clones, approximately 90% of them appearing once. Study-wide results and limits: Both CD4+ and CD8+ T cell populations in blood had undergone clonal expansion by week 6 at 0.1 to 3.0 mg/kg. Averaged across samples, CD8+ T cells carried more expanded clones than CD4+ did.

The sample consisted of CD4+ or CD8+ T cells sorted from blood, taken in a trial of the OX40 agonist ivuxolimab. The chain has TRBV11-1 and TRBJ2-3; D is unresolved. This TCR derives from an adult with an advanced solid tumor such as melanoma, head and neck, liver or kidney cancer. The CDR3 region has the DNA TGTGCCAGCAGCTTAAGTAGTGTAAGCACAGATACGCAGTATTTT. Translating gives CASSLSSVSTDTQYF.